This TCR beta chain was found in a study of blood T cell repertoires in COVID-19. Study background: Collection of acute and convalescent COVID-19 samples took place in the United States, Italy and Spain. T cells, B-cell-depleted T cells, or PBMCs provided the cDNA or gDNA that served as material.

Original methodology: The authors estimated nucleated cell counts from reference gene primer amplification. Clones were sequenced by immunoSEQ multiplex PCR, and TCRdb holds only the in-frame ones, with some missing. V, J and clone size are those of that table, while D and trimming were read from the DNA. Here the sample spans some 170,000 clones, about 87% being singletons. This CDR3 has 12 amino acids. The V gene's germline CDR1 is MNHNY and CDR2 SVGAGI (reference sequence). The V and J ends lost 8 bases and 3 bases, in that order; junction bases with no gene match: 2. This sequence originates from a woman in her sixties or seventies with COVID-19, enrolled during active disease. The J gene is TRBJ2-7, the V gene TRBV6-6; 9 bases are shared with TRBD2. Source material: peripheral blood. The CDR3 nucleotides read TGTGCCAGCGCTAGCGGGATCTACGAGCAGTACTTC. Its translation: CASASGIYEQYF.